This T cell receptor beta chain was sequenced in a study of regulatory T cells in long-lasting Graves disease. Unmatched junction bases numbered 9, after V lost 5 bases and J lost 4 bases. Looked up from germline, CDR1 is LNHDA and CDR2 is SQIVND (reference sequence). The CDR3 covers 16 residues. TCR beta libraries were built with iRepertoire HTBI primers and Arm-PCR of CDR3 regions. From the multiplex PCR reads, TCRdb called clonotypes with MiXCR, one entry per CDR3 protein. The sample records about 430,000 distinct CDR3 sequences, 21% being singletons. Documented time point: persistent/refractory GD, antithyroid drugs over 5 years with positive TRAb. Extracted PBMC RNA gave rise to the TCR library.

The material was peripheral blood mononuclear cells (PBMCs), obtained when the disease was refractory, from a patient treated with antithyroid drugs. The receptor was isolated from a female donor with Graves disease. The V and J genes are TRBV19 and TRBJ2-1; 9 bases line up with TRBD2. CDR3 amino acids: CASSLMATSGYNEQFF. The DNA of the CDR3 is TGTGCCAGTAGTTTAATGGCGACTAGCGGATACAATGAGCAGTTCTTC.